A selection of T cell receptor beta chains follows, all from one sample in a study of T cells in localized non-small cell lung cancer. Repertoires were generated with immunoSEQ multiplex PCR, while TCRdb's copy carries only in-frame clones and drops some. The sample records some 54,000 clones, around three quarters being singletons. The specimen comprised PBMCs, sampled before any cancer treatment. The source is a woman aged 35 to 69 with stage II lung adenocarcinoma. Each CDR3 is given without its conserved first and last residue. D genes are given only for firm matches. Expanded clones get a size class; other rows say once, few or many, or leave the size out.

d_call v_call clone_size cdr3_aa
NA TRBV2 few ASFTILGWNEQF
NA TRBV30 NA ATHPRGINYGYT
NA TRBV14 NA ASSHGQNPIYGYT
TRBD1 TRBV4-3 NA ASSDSGTGGRNSPLH
TRBD2 TRBV7-3 NA ASSPVGGSTGELF
NA TRBV28 NA ASSLLSGVSFYEQY
NA TRBV28 NA ASSSRQRAYEQY
NA TRBV5-6 once ASSFGTGTYNEQF
NA TRBV11-2 once ASSSTPRGSGYT
TRBD1 TRBV5-8 NA ASSSGQDYNEQF
NA TRBV7-9 NA ASSPTGGSNQPQH
TRBD1 TRBV27 NA ASFGQGTYEQY
TRBD2 TRBV6-4 NA ASSLSGGSYEQY
NA TRBV27 NA ASSSQDNYGYT
NA TRBV6-5 NA ASTLGGAGNQPQH
NA TRBV4-1 NA ASSQERAPAYEQY
TRBD1 TRBV28 NA ASSLKADRGTEAF
NA TRBV30 NA AWSPAGLYGYT